These 14 T cell receptor beta chains were all obtained from the same sample, sequenced in a study of cytotoxic CD8 clonotypes in ibrutinib-treated CLL. The repertoire was sequenced with immunoSEQ multiplex PCR; TCRdb's copy has only in-frame clones and lacks some. The data hold about 68,000 clones, with more than 75% observed a single time. The sequenced sample was PBMCs, obtained at disease progression, from a patient treated with ibrutinib. Receptors were obtained from a human donor with chronic lymphocytic leukemia.

The J gene is TRBJ1-4, the V gene TRBV6-5, with D unclear. Germline lookup yields CDR1 MNHEY and CDR2 SVGAGI. With 2 bases removed from V and 8 bases from J, the gap between germline ends came to 9 bases. This CDR3 region has 13 residues. The CDR3 region has the DNA TGTGCCAGCAGTTACCCCCTAGGGGAAAAACTGTTTTTT. Its protein is CASSYPLGEKLFF.

V and J are TRBV5-6 and TRBJ1-4; maybe TRBD1 (5 bases). This CDR3 comprises 16 residues. V was shortened by 1 base and J by 3 bases, with 13 bases between the two germline ends. Germline V gives CDR1 SGHDT, CDR2 YYEEEE. The CDR3 bases are TGTGCCAGCAGCTTGTCTAGGGGCTTGCCTAATGAAAAACTGTTTTTT. It yields the protein CASSLSRGLPNEKLFF.

This chain connects TRBV5-1 to TRBJ1-6, with a possible D match to TRBD1 (5 bases). Per the germline V gene, CDR1 is SGHRS and CDR2 is YFSETQ. V lost 7 bases to trimming and J lost 0 bases, with 14 bases between them. The CDR3 covers 16 residues. As DNA, the CDR3 is TGCGCCAGCTCCTGGGGCCTAAGCTCCTATAATTCACCCCTCCACTTT. Protein sequence: CASSWGLSSYNSPLHF. The whole variable domain, remainder taken from reference TRBV5-1 and TRBJ1-6, is KAGVTQTPRYLIKTRGQQVTLSCSPISGHRSVSWYQQTPGQGLQFLFEYFSETQRNKGNFPGRFSGRQFSNSRSEMNVSTLELGDSALYLCASSWGLSSYNSPLHFGNGTRLTVT.

The rearrangement links TRBV6-4 to TRBJ1-5; D unresolved. V was trimmed by 5 bases and J by 1 base, leaving 6 bases between them. This CDR3 comprises 13 residues. The germline gives CDR1 MRHNA, CDR2 SNTAGT. The CDR3 region is CASSPESNQPQHF. The CDR3 DNA follows: TGTGCCAGCAGTCCAGAGAGCAATCAGCCCCAGCATTTT.

The chain carries TRBV2 and TRBJ2-4; 9 bases line up with TRBD1. In germline, CDR1 is SNHLY, CDR2 FYNNEI. V gave up 3 bases and J gave up 2 bases; unmatched junction bases: 14. The CDR3 length is 19 residues. The CDR3 nucleotides are TGTGCCAGCAGTGATTTGGGACAGGGTCCACGAGGATCCAAAAACATTCAGTACTTC. It specifies CASSDLGQGPRGSKNIQYF.

The chain joins TRBV13 to TRBJ2-3; D ambiguous. The CDR3 loop spans 12 amino acids. CDR1 and CDR2 (germline): PRHDT, FYEKMQ (reference sequence). Between the trimmed V and J ends, which lost 0 bases and 2 bases, there was a span of 0 bases. The CDR3, as DNA: TGTGCCAGCAGCTTAGGCACAGATACGCAGTATTTT. It yields the protein CASSLGTDTQYF. Based on the CDR3 plus reference TRBV13 and TRBJ2-3, the full variable domain is AAGVIQSPRHLIKEKRETATLKCYPIPRHDTVYWYQQGPGQDPQFLISFYEKMQSDKGSIPDRFSAQQFSDYHSELNMSSLELGDSALYFCASSLGTDTQYFGPGTRLTVL.

The chain employs TRBV18 and TRBJ2-7; D gene unclear. The V gene's germline CDR1 is KGHSH and CDR2 LQKENI. V was clipped by 8 bases and J by 6 bases, with 14 bases between them. The CDR3 consists of 12 residues. CDR3 region: CASLGPSGEQYF. CDR3 in DNA: TGTGCCAGCCTCGGTCCTTCGGGCGAGCAGTACTTC.

The chain links TRBV10-3 to TRBJ2-3, with D perhaps TRBD1 (5 bases). The V gene lost 3 bases and the J gene lost 3 bases, with 7 bases spanning the gap. Germline V gene sequence: CDR1 ENHRY, CDR2 SYGVKD. This CDR3 is 13 amino acids long. CDR3: CAISDQGTDTQYF. The CDR3 coding sequence is TGTGCCATCAGTGACCAGGGAACAGATACGCAGTATTTT.

The CDR3, as DNA: TGTGCCAGTAGTATGCACAGCCGGGGGACTGAAGCTTTCTTT. Translated, it gives CASSMHSRGTEAFF. The chain links TRBV19 to TRBJ1-1, with a tentative D call TRBD1 (5 bases). Trimming took 3 bases from V and 5 from J, leaving 13 bases between them. The CDR3 spans 14 residues. Germline CDR1 reads LNHDA; CDR2 reads SQIVND (reference sequence).

V gene TRBV5-1 combines with J gene TRBJ1-4; maybe TRBD1 (6 bases). The CDR3 has 15 residues. In germline, CDR1 is SGHRS, CDR2 YFSETQ. Trimming removed 4 bases at V and 3 bases at J, with 13 bases between. The CDR3 DNA reads as TGCGCCAGCAGCGGGCTGACAGGTGCTAATGAAAAACTGTTTTTT. It yields the protein CASSGLTGANEKLFF. The full variable domain, completed using reference TRBV5-1 and TRBJ1-4, is KAGVTQTPRYLIKTRGQQVTLSCSPISGHRSVSWYQQTPGQGLQFLFEYFSETQRNKGNFPGRFSGRQFSNSRSEMNVSTLELGDSALYLCASSGLTGANEKLFFGSGTQLSVL.

The chain joins TRBV7-3 to TRBJ2-7, with D possibly matching TRBD2 (6 bases). The CDR3 contains 15 residues. Trimming took off 5 bases at V and 5 bases at J, with 19 bases between the two ends. CDR1 is SGHTA and CDR2 is FQGTGA in the germline V gene. The CDR3 coding sequence is TGTGCCAGCAGCCACCTGGGAGGTAGTTTGCACGAGCAGTACTTC. This translates into CASSHLGGSLHEQYF.

V gene TRBV10-3 combines with J gene TRBJ2-3, with TRBD2 identical over 10 bases. The CDR3 consists of 15 residues. Trimming cost V 10 bases and J 5 bases; bases outside gene matches: 12. The germline V gene has CDR1 ENHRY and CDR2 SYGVKD. The CDR3, as DNA: TGTGCCACCGTCCGAGCGGGGGGGCATGTAGATACGCAGTATTTT. Protein sequence: CATVRAGGHVDTQYF.

The genes are TRBV7-2 and TRBJ1-1; D unclear. The V gene lost 1 base and the J gene lost 1 base, with 10 bases spanning the gap. This CDR3 is 15 amino acids long. Germline V gene data show CDR1 as SGHTA and CDR2 as FQGNSA. In nucleotides, the CDR3 is TGTGCCAGCAGCTTAGAAGGGCGGCAGAACACTGAAGCTTTCTTT. Protein sequence: CASSLEGRQNTEAFF.

The V and J genes are TRBV27 and TRBJ2-5; tentative D call: TRBD1 (6 bases). The CDR3 totals 13 residues. V lost 5 bases and J 4 bases, leaving 11 bases between the germline ends. The germline CDR1 and CDR2 sequences are MNHEY and SMNVEV (reference sequence). In DNA, the CDR3 is TGTGCCAGCAGTCGACAGGAGACAGAGACCCAGTACTTC. Its protein product is CASSRQETETQYF.